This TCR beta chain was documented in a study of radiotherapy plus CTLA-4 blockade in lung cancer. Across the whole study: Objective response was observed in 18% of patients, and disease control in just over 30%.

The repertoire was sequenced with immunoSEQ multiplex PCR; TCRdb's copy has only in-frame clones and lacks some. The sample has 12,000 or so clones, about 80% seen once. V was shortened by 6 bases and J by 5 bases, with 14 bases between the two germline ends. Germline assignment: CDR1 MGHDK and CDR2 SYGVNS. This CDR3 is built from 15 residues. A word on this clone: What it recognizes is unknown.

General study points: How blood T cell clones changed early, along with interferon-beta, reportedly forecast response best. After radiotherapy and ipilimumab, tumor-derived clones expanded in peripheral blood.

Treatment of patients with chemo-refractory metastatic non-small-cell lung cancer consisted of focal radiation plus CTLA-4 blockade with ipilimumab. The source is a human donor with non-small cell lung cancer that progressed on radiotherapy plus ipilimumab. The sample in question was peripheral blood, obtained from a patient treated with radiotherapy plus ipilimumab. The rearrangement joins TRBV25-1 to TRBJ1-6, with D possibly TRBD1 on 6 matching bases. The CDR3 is CASRGTGSNNSPLHF. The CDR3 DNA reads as TGTGCCAGCAGGGGAACAGGGTCCAATAATTCACCCCTCCACTTT. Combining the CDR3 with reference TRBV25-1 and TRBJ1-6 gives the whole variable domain EADIYQTPRYLVIGTGKKITLECSQTMGHDKMYWYQQDPGMELHLIHYSYGVNSTEKGDLSSESTVSRIRTEHFPLTLESARPSHTSQYLCASRGTGSNNSPLHFGNGTRLTVT.